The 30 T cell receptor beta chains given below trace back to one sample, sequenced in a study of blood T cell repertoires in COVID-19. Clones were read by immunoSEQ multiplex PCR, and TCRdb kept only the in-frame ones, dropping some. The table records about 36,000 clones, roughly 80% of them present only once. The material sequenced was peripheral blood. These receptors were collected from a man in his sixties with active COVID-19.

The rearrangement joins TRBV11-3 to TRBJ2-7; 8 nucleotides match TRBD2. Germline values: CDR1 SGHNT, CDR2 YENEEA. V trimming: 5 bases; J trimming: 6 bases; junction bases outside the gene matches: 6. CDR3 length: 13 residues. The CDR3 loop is CASSPGGGGEQYF. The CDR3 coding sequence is TGTGCCAGCAGCCCCGGGGGGGGAGGCGAGCAGTACTTC.

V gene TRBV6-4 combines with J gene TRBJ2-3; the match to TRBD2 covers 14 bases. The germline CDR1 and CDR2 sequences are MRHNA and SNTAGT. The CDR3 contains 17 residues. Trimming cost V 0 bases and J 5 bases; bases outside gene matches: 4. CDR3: CASSDSGTSGGRDTQYF. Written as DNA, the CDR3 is TGTGCCAGCAGTGACTCAGGGACTAGCGGGGGACGAGATACGCAGTATTTT.

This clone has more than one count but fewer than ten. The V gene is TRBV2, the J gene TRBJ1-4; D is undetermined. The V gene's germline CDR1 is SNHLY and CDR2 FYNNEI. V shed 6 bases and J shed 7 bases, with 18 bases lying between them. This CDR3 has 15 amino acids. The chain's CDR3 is CASSDPSGNGEKLFF. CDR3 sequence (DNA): TGTGCCAGCAGCGACCCGTCGGGAAATGGTGAAAAACTGTTTTTT.

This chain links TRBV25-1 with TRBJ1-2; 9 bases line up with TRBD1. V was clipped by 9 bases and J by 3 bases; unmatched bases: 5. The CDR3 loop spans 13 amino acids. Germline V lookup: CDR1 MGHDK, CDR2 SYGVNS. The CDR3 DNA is TGTGCCAGGCCGACAGGGGGTGACTATGGCTACACCTTC. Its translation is CARPTGGDYGYTF.

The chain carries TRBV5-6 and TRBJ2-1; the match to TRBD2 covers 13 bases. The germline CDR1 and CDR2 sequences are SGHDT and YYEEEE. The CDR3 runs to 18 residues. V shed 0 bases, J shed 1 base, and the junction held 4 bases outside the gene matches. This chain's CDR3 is CASSLGPGLAGSYNEQFF. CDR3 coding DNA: TGTGCCAGCAGCTTGGGCCCGGGACTAGCGGGGTCCTACAATGAGCAGTTCTTC.

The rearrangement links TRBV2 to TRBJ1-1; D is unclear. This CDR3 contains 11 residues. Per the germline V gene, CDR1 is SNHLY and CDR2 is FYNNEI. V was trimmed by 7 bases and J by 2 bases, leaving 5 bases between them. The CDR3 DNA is TGTGCCAGCAACTACAACACTGAAGCTTTCTTT. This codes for CASNYNTEAFF.

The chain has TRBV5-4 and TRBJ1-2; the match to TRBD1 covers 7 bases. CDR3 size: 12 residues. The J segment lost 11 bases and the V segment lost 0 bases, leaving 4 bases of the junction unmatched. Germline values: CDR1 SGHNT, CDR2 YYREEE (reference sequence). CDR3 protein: CASSLDRGMYTF. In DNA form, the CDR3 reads TGTGCCAGCAGCTTGGACAGGGGAATGTACACCTTC.

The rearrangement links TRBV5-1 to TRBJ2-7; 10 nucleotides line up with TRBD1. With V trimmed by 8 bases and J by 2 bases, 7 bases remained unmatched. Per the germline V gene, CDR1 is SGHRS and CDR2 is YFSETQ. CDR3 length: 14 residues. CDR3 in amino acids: CASNAGTGAYEQYF. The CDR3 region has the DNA TGCGCCAGTAATGCCGGGACAGGGGCCTACGAGCAGTACTTC.

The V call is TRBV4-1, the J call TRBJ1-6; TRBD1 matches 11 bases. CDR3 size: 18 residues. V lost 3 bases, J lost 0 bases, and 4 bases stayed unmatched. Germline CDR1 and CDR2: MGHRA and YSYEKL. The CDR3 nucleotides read TGCGCCAGCAGCCAGGGACAGGGGGGGAGCTCCTATAATTCACCCCTCCACTTT. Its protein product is CASSQGQGGSSYNSPLHF.

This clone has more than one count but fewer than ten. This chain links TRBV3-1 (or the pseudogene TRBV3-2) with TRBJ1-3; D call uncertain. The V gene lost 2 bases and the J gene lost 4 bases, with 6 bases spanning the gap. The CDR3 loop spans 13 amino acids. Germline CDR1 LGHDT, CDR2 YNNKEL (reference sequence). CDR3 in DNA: TGTGCCAGCAGCCAATTTCGGGGAAACACCATATATTTT. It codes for CASSQFRGNTIYF.

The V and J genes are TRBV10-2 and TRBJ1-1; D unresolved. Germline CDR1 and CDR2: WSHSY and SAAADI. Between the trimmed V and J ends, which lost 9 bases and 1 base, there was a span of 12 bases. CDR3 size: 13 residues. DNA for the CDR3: TGCGCCAGTACCGACCTAGCGAACACTGAAGCTTTCTTT. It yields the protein CASTDLANTEAFF.

CDR3 loop: CASSSDSSGRGYF. The CDR3 DNA follows: TGCGCCAGCAGCTCTGATTCTAGCGGCAGGGGGTATTTT. The chain couples TRBV5-1 to TRBJ2-3; D is perhaps TRBD2 (7 bases). Germline V gene data show CDR1 as SGHRS and CDR2 as YFSETQ. The CDR3 is made up of 13 amino acids. V was cut by 3 bases and J by 14 bases, with 19 bases left in between.

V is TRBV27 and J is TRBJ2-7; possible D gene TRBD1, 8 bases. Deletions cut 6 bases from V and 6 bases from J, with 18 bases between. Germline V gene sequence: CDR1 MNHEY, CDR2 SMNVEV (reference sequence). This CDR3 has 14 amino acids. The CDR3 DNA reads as TGTGCCAGCAGCGATGACAGGGGAGGGACCGAGCAGTACTTC. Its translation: CASSDDRGGTEQYF.

The DNA of the CDR3 is TGTGCCAGCAGCGAGGGTAGCGGGGGATACAATGAGCAGTTCTTC. Protein product: CASSEGSGGYNEQFF. This chain uses TRBV9 with TRBJ2-1; 9 bases are a match to TRBD2. Germline loops: CDR1 SGDLS, CDR2 YYNGEE. The trim removed 3 bases at V and 4 bases at J, leaving 5 bases unmatched. CDR3 length: 15 residues.

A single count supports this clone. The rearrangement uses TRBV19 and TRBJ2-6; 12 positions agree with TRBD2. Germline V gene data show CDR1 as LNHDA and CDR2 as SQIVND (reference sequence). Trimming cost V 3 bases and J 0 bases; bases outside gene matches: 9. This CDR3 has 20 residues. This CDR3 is CASSIASGRARGSGANVLTF. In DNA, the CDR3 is TGTGCCAGTAGTATCGCTAGCGGGAGGGCCAGGGGCTCTGGGGCCAACGTCCTGACTTTC.

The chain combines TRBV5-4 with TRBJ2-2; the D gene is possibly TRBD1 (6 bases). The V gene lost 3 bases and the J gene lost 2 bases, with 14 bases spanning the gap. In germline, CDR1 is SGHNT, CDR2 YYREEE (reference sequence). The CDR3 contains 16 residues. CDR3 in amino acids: CASSSGTHVNTGELFF. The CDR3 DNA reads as TGTGCCAGCAGCTCCGGGACACACGTTAACACCGGGGAGCTGTTTTTT.

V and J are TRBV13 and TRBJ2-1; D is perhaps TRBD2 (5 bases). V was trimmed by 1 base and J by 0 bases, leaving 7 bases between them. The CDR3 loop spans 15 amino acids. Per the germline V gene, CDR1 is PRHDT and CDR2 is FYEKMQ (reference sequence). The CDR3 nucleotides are TGTGCCAGCAGCTTAGTAGCGCTCTCCTACAATGAGCAGTTCTTC. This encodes CASSLVALSYNEQFF. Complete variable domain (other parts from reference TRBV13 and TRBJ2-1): AAGVIQSPRHLIKEKRETATLKCYPIPRHDTVYWYQQGPGQDPQFLISFYEKMQSDKGSIPDRFSAQQFSDYHSELNMSSLELGDSALYFCASSLVALSYNEQFFGPGTRLTVL.

CDR3 residues: CASSLGRGSSGNTIYF. The DNA of the CDR3 is TGTGCCAGCAGTTTGGGGAGAGGGAGCTCTGGAAACACCATATATTTT. The chain combines TRBV28 with TRBJ1-3; D is ambiguous. V lost 3 bases to trimming and J lost 0 bases, with 12 bases between them. This CDR3 has 16 residues. CDR1 MDHEN and CDR2 SYDVKM come from the germline V gene.

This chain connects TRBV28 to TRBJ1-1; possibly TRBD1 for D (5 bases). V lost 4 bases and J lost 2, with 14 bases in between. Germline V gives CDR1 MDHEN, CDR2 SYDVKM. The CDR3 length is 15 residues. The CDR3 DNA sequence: TGTGCCAGCAGTTACCGACAGATAACTAACACTGAAGCTTTCTTT. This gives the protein CASSYRQITNTEAFF.

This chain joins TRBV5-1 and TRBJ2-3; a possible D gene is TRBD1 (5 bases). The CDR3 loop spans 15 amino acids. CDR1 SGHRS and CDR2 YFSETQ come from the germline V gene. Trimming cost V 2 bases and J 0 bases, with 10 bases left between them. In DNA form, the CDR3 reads TGCGCCAGCAGCTTACGACAGTCCAGCACAGATACGCAGTATTTT. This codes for CASSLRQSSTDTQYF.

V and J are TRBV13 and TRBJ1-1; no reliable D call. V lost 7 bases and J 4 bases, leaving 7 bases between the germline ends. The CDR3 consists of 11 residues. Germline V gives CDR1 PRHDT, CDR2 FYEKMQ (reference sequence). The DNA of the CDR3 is TGTGCCAGCAATTTCGGCACTGAAGCTTTCTTT. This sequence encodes CASNFGTEAFF. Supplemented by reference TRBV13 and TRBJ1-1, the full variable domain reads AAGVIQSPRHLIKEKRETATLKCYPIPRHDTVYWYQQGPGQDPQFLISFYEKMQSDKGSIPDRFSAQQFSDYHSELNMSSLELGDSALYFCASNFGTEAFFGQGTRLTVV.

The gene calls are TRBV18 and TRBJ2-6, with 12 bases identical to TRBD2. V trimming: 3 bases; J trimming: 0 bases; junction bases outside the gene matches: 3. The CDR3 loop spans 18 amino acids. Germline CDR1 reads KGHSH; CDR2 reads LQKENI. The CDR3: CASSPLAGGPSGANVLTF. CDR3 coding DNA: TGTGCCAGCTCACCTCTAGCGGGAGGGCCCTCTGGGGCCAACGTCCTGACTTTC.

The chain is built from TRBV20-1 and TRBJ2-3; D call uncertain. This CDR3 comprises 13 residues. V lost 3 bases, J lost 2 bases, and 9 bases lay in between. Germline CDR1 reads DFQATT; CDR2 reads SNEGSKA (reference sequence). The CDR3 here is CSASAYSTDTQYF. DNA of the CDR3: TGCAGTGCTAGTGCCTACTCCACAGATACGCAGTATTTT.

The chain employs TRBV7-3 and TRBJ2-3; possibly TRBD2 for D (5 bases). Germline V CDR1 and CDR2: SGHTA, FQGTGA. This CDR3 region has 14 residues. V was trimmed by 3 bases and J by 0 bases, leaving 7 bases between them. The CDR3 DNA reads TGTGCCAGCAGCTTGCGCGGGAGCACAGATACGCAGTATTTT. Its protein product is CASSLRGSTDTQYF. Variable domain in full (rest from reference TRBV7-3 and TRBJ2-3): GAGVSQTPSNKVTEKGKYVELRCDPISGHTALYWYRQSLGQGPEFLIYFQGTGAADDSGLPNDRFFAVRPEGSVSTLKIQRTERGDSAVYLCASSLRGSTDTQYFGPGTRLTVL.

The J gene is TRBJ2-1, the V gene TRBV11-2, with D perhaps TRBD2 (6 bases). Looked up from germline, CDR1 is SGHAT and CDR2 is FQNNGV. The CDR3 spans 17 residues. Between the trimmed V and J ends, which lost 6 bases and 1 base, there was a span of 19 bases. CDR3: CASRSHGGGLSYNEQFF. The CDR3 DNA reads TGTGCCAGCAGATCTCATGGAGGAGGGCTTTCCTACAATGAGCAGTTCTTC.

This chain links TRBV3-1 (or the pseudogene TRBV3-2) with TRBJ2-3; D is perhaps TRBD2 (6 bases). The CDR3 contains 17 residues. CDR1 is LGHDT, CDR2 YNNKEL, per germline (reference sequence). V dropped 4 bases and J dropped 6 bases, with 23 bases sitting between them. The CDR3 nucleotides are TGTGCCAGCAGCCGCCCCGGCCCGGGACTGCGGCCCGATACGCAGTATTTT. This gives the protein CASSRPGPGLRPDTQYF.

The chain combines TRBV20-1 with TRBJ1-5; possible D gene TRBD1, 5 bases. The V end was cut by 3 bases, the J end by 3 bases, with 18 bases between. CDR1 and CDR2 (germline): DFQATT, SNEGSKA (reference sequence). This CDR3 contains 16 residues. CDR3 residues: CSASGIGAPFNQPQHF. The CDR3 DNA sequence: TGCAGTGCTAGTGGGATTGGGGCACCGTTCAATCAGCCCCAGCATTTT.

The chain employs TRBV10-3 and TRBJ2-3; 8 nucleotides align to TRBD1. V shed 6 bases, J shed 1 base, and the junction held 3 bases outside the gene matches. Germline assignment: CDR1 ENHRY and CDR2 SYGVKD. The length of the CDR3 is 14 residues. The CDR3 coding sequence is TGTGCCATCAGCTCGGGACAGGGCACAGATACGCAGTATTTT. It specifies CAISSGQGTDTQYF.

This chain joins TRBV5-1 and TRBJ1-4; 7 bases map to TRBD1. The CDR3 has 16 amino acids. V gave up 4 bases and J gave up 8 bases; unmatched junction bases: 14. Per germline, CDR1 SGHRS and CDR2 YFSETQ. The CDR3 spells CASSTSPTGSGEKLFF. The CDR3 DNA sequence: TGCGCCAGCAGCACTTCACCGACAGGGTCAGGAGAAAAACTGTTTTTT. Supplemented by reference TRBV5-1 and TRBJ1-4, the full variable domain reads KAGVTQTPRYLIKTRGQQVTLSCSPISGHRSVSWYQQTPGQGLQFLFEYFSETQRNKGNFPGRFSGRQFSNSRSEMNVSTLELGDSALYLCASSTSPTGSGEKLFFGSGTQLSVL.

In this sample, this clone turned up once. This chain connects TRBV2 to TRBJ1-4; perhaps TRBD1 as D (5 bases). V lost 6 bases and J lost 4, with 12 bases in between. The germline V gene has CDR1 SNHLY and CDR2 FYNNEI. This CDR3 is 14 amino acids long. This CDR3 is CASSQGILNEKLFF. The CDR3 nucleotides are TGTGCCAGCAGCCAGGGAATACTTAATGAAAAACTGTTTTTT.